These 22 T cell receptor beta chains originate from one sample sequenced in a study of blood T cell repertoires in COVID-19. TCRdb's table, derived via immunoSEQ multiplex PCR, lists solely in-frame clones and lacks some. The data show some 300,000 clones, with around 89% seen just once and around 0.97% held by the top ten. Material: peripheral blood. These receptors were obtained from a middle-aged woman with COVID-19, enrolled during active disease.

This chain connects TRBV19 to TRBJ2-3; TRBD2 agrees at 14 bases. CDR1 is LNHDA and CDR2 is SQIVND in the germline V gene (reference sequence). V was pared by 5 bases and J by 5 bases, with 6 bases of the junction left unmatched. The CDR3 totals 16 residues. Here the CDR3 reads CASSPRLAGGQDTQYF. CDR3 nucleotide sequence: TGTGCCAGTAGTCCTCGACTAGCGGGAGGGCAAGATACGCAGTATTTT.

V is TRBV6-5 and J is TRBJ1-3; 7 bases are shared with TRBD1. The CDR3 runs to 15 residues. V gave up 4 bases and J gave up 4 bases; unmatched junction bases: 7. Germline loops: CDR1 MNHEY, CDR2 SVGAGI. The CDR3, as DNA: TGTGCCAGCAGTTCCTCGACAGGGTACGGAAACACCATATATTTT. It specifies CASSSSTGYGNTIYF.

The CDR3 here is CASSFSDSSYEQYF. The DNA for the CDR3 is TGTGCCAGCAGCTTTTCTGACAGCTCCTACGAGCAGTACTTC. The chain carries TRBV7-8 and TRBJ2-7; D is possibly TRBD1 (5 bases). Germline CDR1 reads SGHVS; CDR2 reads FQNEAQ. The CDR3 has 14 residues. V dropped 3 bases and J dropped 0 bases, with 9 bases sitting between them.

This chain joins TRBV6-2 or TRBV6-3 and TRBJ2-7, with D hard to call. V was trimmed by 5 bases and J by 0 bases, leaving 11 bases between them. Looked up from germline, CDR1 is MNHEY and CDR2 is SVGEGT. The CDR3 runs 14 residues. For the CDR3, the DNA is TGTGCCAGCAGTGACGGAGTAATCTCCTACGAGCAGTACTTC. It specifies CASSDGVISYEQYF.

This chain connects TRBV28 to TRBJ2-1; D not resolved. The V end lost 6 bases, the J end lost 5 bases, and 5 bases lay between the germline ends. The CDR3 runs to 11 residues. Germline CDR1 and CDR2: MDHEN and SYDVKM. The chain's CDR3 is CASRRNNEQFF. The CDR3 nucleotides are TGTGCCAGCAGGCGGAACAATGAGCAGTTCTTC.

J is TRBJ1-1 and V is TRBV9; weak D call: TRBD1 (5 bases). The germline gives CDR1 SGDLS, CDR2 YYNGEE. V was cut by 3 bases and J by 1 base, with 7 bases left in between. This CDR3 spans 13 amino acids. The CDR3 loop is CASSGTSNTEAFF. The CDR3 DNA sequence: TGTGCCAGCAGCGGGACATCGAACACTGAAGCTTTCTTT.

The chain combines TRBV28 with TRBJ2-7; TRBD1 might be the D (7 bases). Germline CDR1 MDHEN, CDR2 SYDVKM. Trimming cost V 6 bases and J 1 base, with 13 bases left between them. The CDR3 loop spans 14 amino acids. The DNA for the CDR3 is TGTGCCAGCAGATCCCAGGGGGGTTCCTACGAGCAGTACTTC. This encodes CASRSQGGSYEQYF.

The chain employs TRBV6-5 and TRBJ1-1; D call uncertain. Per the germline V gene, CDR1 is MNHEY and CDR2 is SVGAGI. Trimming pared 8 bases from V and 7 bases from J, leaving 17 bases between. The CDR3 is 13 residues long. In DNA form, the CDR3 reads TGTGCCAGCGGACGGGAGCACGGAAGTGAAGCTTTCTTT. Translated, it gives CASGREHGSEAFF.

The V call is TRBV18, the J call TRBJ2-7; D is ambiguous. In germline, CDR1 is KGHSH, CDR2 LQKENI. This CDR3 contains 12 residues. V was clipped by 6 bases and J by 6 bases, with 12 bases between them. The CDR3 bases are TGTGCCAGCTCTCTATCTAGAAGCGAGCAGTACTTC. Amino acid sequence: CASSLSRSEQYF.

The chain has TRBV10-3 and TRBJ2-1, with TRBD1 matching over 10 bases. The germline V gene has CDR1 ENHRY and CDR2 SYGVKD. V gave up 3 bases and J gave up 2 bases; unmatched junction bases: 1. The CDR3 sequence is 15 residues long. The CDR3: CAISDDRGPYNEQFF. The CDR3 nucleotides read TGTGCCATCAGTGACGACAGGGGGCCCTACAATGAGCAGTTCTTC.

The chain's CDR3 is CASSVATLNTGELFF. The CDR3 DNA reads as TGTGCCAGCAGCGTAGCTACCCTGAACACCGGGGAGCTGTTTTTT. The chain links TRBV9 to TRBJ2-2, with D unresolved. The germline V and J ends were trimmed by 0 bases and 1 base, with 7 bases remaining between them. This CDR3 is 15 amino acids long. CDR1 SGDLS and CDR2 YYNGEE come from the germline V gene.

V is TRBV2 and J is TRBJ2-7; 9 bases map to TRBD1. V gave up 7 bases and J gave up 1 base; unmatched junction bases: 2. Per the germline V gene, CDR1 is SNHLY and CDR2 is FYNNEI. CDR3 length equals 13 residues. The CDR3: CASTGTGSYEQYF. The CDR3 DNA reads TGTGCCAGCACCGGGACAGGGTCCTACGAGCAGTACTTC.

This rearrangement joins TRBV7-2 to TRBJ1-5, with D perhaps matching TRBD1 (5 bases). The CDR3 extends over 16 amino acids. V was cut by 2 bases and J by 6 bases, with 17 bases left in between. Germline values: CDR1 SGHTA, CDR2 FQGNSA. This chain's CDR3 is CASSLSAAGRVQPQHF. The CDR3 region has the DNA TGTGCCAGCAGCTTATCGGCGGCAGGGCGAGTTCAGCCCCAGCATTTT. The full variable domain, in which reference TRBV7-2 and TRBJ1-5 provide the parts outside the CDR3, is GAGVSQSPSNKVTEKGKDVELRCDPISGHTALYWYRQSLGQGLEFLIYFQGNSAPDKSGLPSDRFSAERTGGSVSTLTIQRTQQEDSAVYLCASSLSAAGRVQPQHFGDGTRLSIL.

V is TRBV5-1 and J is TRBJ1-1; possibly TRBD1 for D (5 bases). Trimming pared 0 bases from V and 5 bases from J, leaving 14 bases between. Germline loops: CDR1 SGHRS, CDR2 YFSETQ. The CDR3 consists of 15 residues. The CDR3: CASSLGVGEETEAFF. CDR3 nucleotides: TGCGCCAGCAGCTTGGGCGTGGGGGAGGAGACTGAAGCTTTCTTT.

The genes are TRBV5-1 and TRBJ1-2; 9 nucleotides line up with TRBD1. V trimming: 0 bases; J trimming: 6 bases; junction bases outside the gene matches: 3. Germline CDR1 SGHRS, CDR2 YFSETQ. The CDR3 consists of 14 residues. The CDR3 protein is CASSLGGTGNGYTF. CDR3 coding DNA: TGCGCCAGCAGCTTGGGAGGGACAGGGAATGGCTACACCTTC.

V and J are TRBV5-6 and TRBJ2-1, with unresolved D. CDR3 length: 17 residues. Trimming removed 0 bases from V and 0 bases from J, with 13 bases in between. Looked up from germline, CDR1 is SGHDT and CDR2 is YYEEEE. The CDR3 sequence is CASSLDVWLGSYNEQFF. In DNA form, the CDR3 reads TGTGCCAGCAGCTTGGACGTCTGGCTAGGCTCCTACAATGAGCAGTTCTTC.

The V call is TRBV5-1, the J call TRBJ1-2, with D unresolved. This CDR3 comprises 15 residues. V lost 0 bases, J lost 7 bases, and 16 bases lay in between. Per the germline V gene, CDR1 is SGHRS and CDR2 is YFSETQ. This CDR3 is CASSLGPGLESGYTF. DNA of the CDR3: TGCGCCAGCAGCTTGGGGCCGGGATTGGAGTCTGGCTACACCTTC.

This chain uses TRBV11-3 with TRBJ2-1, with 14 bases that match TRBD2. Losses at the gene ends were 5 bases for V and 5 bases for J; bases not matched to a gene: 11. The CDR3 is made up of 18 amino acids. Germline assignment: CDR1 SGHNT and CDR2 YENEEA. The chain's CDR3 is CASSPRTSGRLRHNEQFF. The CDR3 coding sequence is TGTGCCAGCAGCCCCCGGACTAGCGGGAGGCTCCGCCACAATGAGCAGTTCTTC.

The gene calls are TRBV3-1 (or the pseudogene TRBV3-2) and TRBJ1-2, with D unresolved. CDR3 length: 14 residues. Germline loops: CDR1 LGHDT, CDR2 YNNKEL (reference sequence). Between the trimmed V and J ends, which lost 0 bases and 5 bases, there was a span of 10 bases. CDR3 bases: TGTGCCAGCAGCCAAGATAGCGGAACTTATGGCTACACCTTC. Translating gives CASSQDSGTYGYTF.

The CDR3 loop reads CASSLGSTSSAYQETQYF. In DNA, the CDR3 is TGTGCCAGCAGCCTTGGTTCGACTAGCTCGGCGTACCAAGAGACCCAGTACTTC. This rearrangement joins TRBV27 to TRBJ2-5; TRBD2 matches 7 bases. The CDR3 contains 18 residues. Germline V gene sequence: CDR1 MNHEY, CDR2 SMNVEV (reference sequence). Trimming cost V 6 bases and J 0 bases; bases outside gene matches: 16.

V gene TRBV5-1 combines with J gene TRBJ1-2; 8 bases line up with TRBD1. CDR1 and CDR2 from the germline V gene are SGHRS and YFSETQ. The CDR3 has 15 residues. The J segment lost 4 bases and the V segment lost 0 bases, leaving 5 bases of the junction unmatched. The CDR3 nucleotides are TGCGCCAGCAGCTTGGAATACGACAGGGGCTATGGCTACACCTTC. Amino acid sequence: CASSLEYDRGYGYTF.

The rearrangement joins TRBV5-6 to TRBJ1-2, with 10 bases identical to TRBD1. V shed 7 bases and J 8 bases; nucleotides not matched to a gene: 8. This CDR3 spans 13 amino acids. Germline V CDR1 and CDR2: SGHDT, YYEEEE. The CDR3 coding sequence is TGTGCCAGCCTCCGACAGGGGGCGGAAGGCTACACCTTC. Its protein product is CASLRQGAEGYTF.